The 20 T cell receptor beta chains listed next were all sequenced from one sample in a study of cytomegalovirus exposure and HLA in healthy donors. Researchers ran the PCR with 60 Vbeta and 13 Jbeta primers. Libraries were prepared by immunoSEQ multiplex PCR; TCRdb keeps only in-frame clonotypes and omits some of them. The sample shows under 200,000 clones, roughly 78% of them seen only once. The source material was PBMCs. The source is a woman aged 25-40 years in good health and CMV-seropositive.

The chain couples TRBV7-9 to TRBJ2-6; TRBD1 aligns across 9 bases. V shed 6 bases, J shed 4 bases, and the junction held 16 bases outside the gene matches. Germline V gene sequence: CDR1 SEHNR, CDR2 FQNEAQ (reference sequence). The CDR3 spans 19 residues. CDR3 residues: CASSSAWDRAVSGANVLTF. Written as DNA, the CDR3 is TGTGCCAGCAGTTCCGCCTGGGACAGGGCAGTCTCCGGGGCCAACGTCCTGACTTTC.

V is TRBV19 and J is TRBJ1-3; no firm D call. Germline V gene data show CDR1 as LNHDA and CDR2 as SQIVND (reference sequence). V lost 4 bases to trimming and J lost 0 bases, with 10 bases between them. The CDR3 has 15 residues. CDR3 amino acids: CASSTGRGSGNTIYF. CDR3 in DNA: TGTGCCAGTAGTACCGGACGGGGCTCTGGAAACACCATATATTTT.

The chain joins TRBV11-3 to TRBJ1-2; D perhaps matches TRBD1 (5 bases). The length of the CDR3 is 15 residues. V lost 4 bases and J lost 0, with 12 bases in between. Germline V lookup: CDR1 SGHNT, CDR2 YENEEA. The chain's CDR3 is CASSSTGRANYGYTF. The CDR3 DNA follows: TGTGCCAGCAGCTCAACAGGACGGGCTAACTATGGCTACACCTTC.

This clone was seen more than once but under ten times. The V gene is TRBV7-2, the J gene TRBJ2-1; 14 bases line up with TRBD2. Germline V gene sequence: CDR1 SGHTA, CDR2 FQGNSA. CDR3 length: 17 amino acids. Germline trimming cut 7 bases from V and 0 bases from J; bases unmatched to any gene: 5. Written as DNA, the CDR3 is TGTGCCAGCAACGGACTAGCGGGGGGTGCCTCCTACAATGAGCAGTTCTTC. Its protein is CASNGLAGGASYNEQFF.

The CDR3 region is CAIKIGQGHEQYF. In DNA, the CDR3 is TGTGCCATCAAGATAGGACAGGGCCACGAGCAGTACTTC. J is TRBJ2-7 and V is TRBV10-3; 8 bases match TRBD1. There are 13 residues in the CDR3. CDR1 is ENHRY, CDR2 SYGVKD, per germline. The ends lost 7 bases at V and 5 bases at J; junction bases unmatched: 7.

This chain connects TRBV4-1 to TRBJ1-2, with TRBD1 as a possible D gene (6 bases). Deletions cut 1 base from V and 4 bases from J, with 10 bases between. The length of the CDR3 is 14 residues. CDR1 and CDR2 (germline): MGHRA, YSYEKL. Here the CDR3 reads CASSQARGAYGYTF. CDR3 in DNA: TGCGCCAGCAGCCAAGCTCGGGGGGCCTATGGCTACACCTTC.

The DNA of the CDR3 is TGTGCCAGTACAATGGCCCCGAACACTGAAGCTTTCTTT. Amino acids: CASTMAPNTEAFF. V is TRBV18 and J is TRBJ1-1; D not certain. The CDR3 is 13 residues long. V gave up 9 bases and J gave up 1 base, with 12 bases separating them. From germline, CDR1 is KGHSH and CDR2 LQKENI.

This chain joins TRBV27 and TRBJ2-7, with 11 positions matching TRBD1. Germline CDR1 and CDR2: MNHEY and SMNVEV (reference sequence). This CDR3 contains 14 residues. V lost 5 bases to trimming and J lost 4 bases; unmatched junction nucleotides: 4. CDR3 in DNA: TGTGCCAGCAGTCAAGGGGACAGGGGGTACGAGCAGTACTTC. Its translation is CASSQGDRGYEQYF.

The chain uses TRBV6-1 and TRBJ1-2; tentatively, D is TRBD1 (6 bases). CDR1 MNHNS and CDR2 SASEGT come from the germline V gene. V lost 7 bases and J 4 bases, leaving 16 bases between the germline ends. CDR3 length equals 14 residues. This CDR3 reads CASTPTGSGYGYTF. The CDR3 DNA reads TGTGCCAGCACTCCTACAGGGAGCGGCTATGGCTACACCTTC.

This clone was seen just once. The chain is built from TRBV21-1 and TRBJ2-1; the table calls TRBD2, which could not be checked here. TRBV21-1 is classified as a pseudogene. The CDR3 runs to 17 residues. This chain's CDR3 is CASSKVKRGDSYNEQFF. CDR3 DNA: TGTGCCAGCAGCAAAGTCAAGCGAGGTGATTCCTACAATGAGCAGTTCTTC.

This sequence joins TRBV27 and TRBJ1-5; unclear D gene. This CDR3 comprises 13 residues. Trimming took 5 bases from V and 0 from J, leaving 5 bases between them. Germline CDR1 and CDR2: MNHEY and SMNVEV (reference sequence). CDR3 nucleotide sequence: TGTGCCAGCAGTGTTCATAGCAATCAGCCCCAGCATTTT. Its protein product is CASSVHSNQPQHF.

The chain links TRBV6-5 to TRBJ2-3; 10 bases map to TRBD1. CDR3 length: 15 residues. Germline V gives CDR1 MNHEY, CDR2 SVGAGI. V dropped 5 bases and J dropped 3; count of bases not matched to a gene: 5. CDR3 DNA: TGTGCCAGCAGTAACGGACAGGGGGGGACAGATACGCAGTATTTT. Amino acid sequence: CASSNGQGGTDTQYF.

This chain links TRBV2 with TRBJ2-5, with TRBD1 matching over 9 bases. The V segment lost 6 bases and the J segment 3 bases; nucleotides outside the gene matches: 5. The CDR3 contains 14 residues. CDR1 and CDR2 (germline): SNHLY, FYNNEI. The CDR3 region has the DNA TGTGCCAGCAGGGCGGGACAGGGCGAAGAGACCCAGTACTTC. This translates into CASRAGQGEETQYF.

The chain has TRBV4-3 and TRBJ1-2; no firm D call. Germline CDR1 LGHNA, CDR2 YSLEER. Trimming left V 4 bases short and J 2 bases short, with 8 bases between. The CDR3 loop spans 13 amino acids. The CDR3, as DNA: TGCGCCAGCAGCCCGCGGCGGAACTATGGCTACACCTTC. Amino acid sequence: CASSPRRNYGYTF.

The chain is built from TRBV19 and TRBJ1-1; weak D call: TRBD1 (5 bases). CDR3 length: 18 residues. Per germline, CDR1 LNHDA and CDR2 SQIVND (reference sequence). Between the trimmed V and J ends, which lost 3 bases and 5 bases, there was a span of 25 bases. CDR3 nucleotide sequence: TGTGCCAGTAGTATTCTGGGGGATTTTGGGAGGGGTGGGACTGAAGCTTTCTTT. Residues: CASSILGDFGRGGTEAFF.

This clone was counted only a few times. The chain joins TRBV2 to TRBJ1-2; 9 nucleotides agree with TRBD1. Germline-derived CDR1 and CDR2 are SNHLY and FYNNEI. This CDR3 spans 15 amino acids. J gave up 8 bases and V 6 bases, and 13 bases lay outside the gene matches. The CDR3 DNA follows: TGTGCCAGCAGAAGCAACAGGGGGCTCGGGGACGGCTACACCTTC. This gives the protein CASRSNRGLGDGYTF.

The chain uses TRBV18 and TRBJ2-3, with 11 bases lining up with TRBD2. Losses at the gene ends were 5 bases for V and 4 bases for J; bases not matched to a gene: 11. Germline CDR1 KGHSH, CDR2 LQKENI. The CDR3 runs 17 residues. The CDR3 here is CASSVAALAGGPDTQYF. DNA for the CDR3: TGTGCCAGCTCAGTGGCAGCCCTAGCGGGGGGACCAGATACGCAGTATTTT.

In regard to this clone: At one of its ends the junction is not consistent with the germline gene, which may arise from a read error. The chain links TRBV7-9 to TRBJ2-7; D is possibly TRBD2 (5 bases). The CDR3 covers 15 residues. Looked up from germline, CDR1 is SEHNR and CDR2 is FQNEAQ (reference sequence). CDR3 coding DNA: TGTGCCAGCAGTTTAGGTCCTAGCCGCCCCTACGAGCAGTACTTC. This encodes CASSLGPSRPYEQYF.

The chain joins TRBV6-6 to TRBJ2-1; TRBD2 agrees at 10 bases. Germline CDR1 reads MNHNY; CDR2 reads SVGAGI (reference sequence). The CDR3 extends over 16 amino acids. V was clipped by 2 bases and J by 5 bases; unmatched bases: 6. Here the CDR3 reads CASSYVASGGNNEQFF. CDR3 DNA: TGTGCCAGCAGTTACGTGGCTAGCGGGGGCAACAATGAGCAGTTCTTC.

This clone was seen only a few times. This rearrangement joins TRBV7-9 to TRBJ2-7, with a weak D call TRBD2 (5 bases). V was clipped by 1 base and J by 6 bases, with 13 bases between them. Germline V gene data show CDR1 as SEHNR and CDR2 as FQNEAQ (reference sequence). This CDR3 comprises 14 residues. The DNA for the CDR3 is TGTGCCAGCAGCTTAGATCGGGAAGTCCTCGAGCAGTACTTC. Its protein product is CASSLDREVLEQYF.